A single sample is the source of the 31 T cell receptor beta chains below, sequenced in a study of cytomegalovirus exposure and HLA in healthy donors. In the PCR, 60 Vbeta and 13 Jbeta primers were used. The assay was immunoSEQ multiplex PCR, and TCRdb's table has in-frame clones only and misses some. The sample lists more than 95,000 clones; just under 75% were seen once. The sequenced material came from PBMCs. The receptors were sampled from a man in his sixties in good health and CMV-seropositive.

The rearrangement uses TRBV5-6 and TRBJ1-4; 9 nucleotides align to TRBD1. Germline V CDR1 and CDR2: SGHDT, YYEEEE. This CDR3 is built from 15 residues. The V segment lost 5 bases and the J segment 8 bases; nucleotides outside the gene matches: 10. DNA for the CDR3: TGTGCCAGCAGTTCAGCCGGGACAGGGCGGGAAAAACTGTTTTTT. Translating gives CASSSAGTGREKLFF.

V usage is TRBV7-9 and J usage is TRBJ2-7; 8 bases line up with TRBD1. V was pared by 4 bases and J by 3 bases, with 11 bases of the junction left unmatched. Germline V lookup: CDR1 SEHNR, CDR2 FQNEAQ (reference sequence). The CDR3 has 16 amino acids. CDR3 nucleotides: TGTGCCAGCAGCTACTTGATCAGGGGGCGCTTCTACGAGCAGTACTTC. Translated, it gives CASSYLIRGRFYEQYF.

V usage is TRBV7-9 and J usage is TRBJ1-2; D call uncertain. This CDR3 spans 12 amino acids. Trimming left V 5 bases short and J 7 bases short, with 11 bases between. Germline CDR1 reads SEHNR; CDR2 reads FQNEAQ (reference sequence). The CDR3 DNA follows: TGTGCCAGCAGCCCGGGGTTAGGTGGCTACACCTTC. Its protein product is CASSPGLGGYTF.

This clone has a handful of counts. This rearrangement joins TRBV4-1 to TRBJ1-1; D not resolved. The CDR3 totals 14 residues. Germline V lookup: CDR1 MGHRA, CDR2 YSYEKL. Trimming left V 0 bases short and J 0 bases short, with 5 bases between. The CDR3 is CASSQETVNTEAFF. CDR3 DNA sequence: TGCGCCAGCAGCCAAGAAACGGTGAACACTGAAGCTTTCTTT.

The V and J genes are TRBV6-5 and TRBJ1-1; the D is unclear. This CDR3 has 15 residues. V lost 4 bases and J lost 4, with 16 bases in between. The germline V gene encodes CDR1 MNHEY and CDR2 SVGAGI. The CDR3 loop is CASSSNRRVGTEAFF. DNA for the CDR3: TGTGCCAGCAGTTCTAATCGGAGGGTTGGCACTGAAGCTTTCTTT.

The CDR3 sequence is CASSLKGSYGVSNQPQHF. DNA for the CDR3: TGTGCCAGCAGCTTAAAAGGGAGTTATGGCGTTAGCAATCAGCCCCAGCATTTT. The chain uses TRBV5-6 and TRBJ1-5; D gene uncertain. The CDR3 sequence is 18 residues long. Trimming removed 2 bases from V and 0 bases from J, with 18 bases in between. The germline V gene encodes CDR1 SGHDT and CDR2 YYEEEE. The whole variable domain, filled in from reference TRBV5-6 and TRBJ1-5, reads DAGVTQSPTHLIKTRGQQVTLRCSPKSGHDTVSWYQQALGQGPQFIFQYYEEEERQRGNFPDRFSGHQFPNYSSELNVNALLLGDSALYLCASSLKGSYGVSNQPQHFGDGTRLSIL.

The V gene is TRBV5-4, the J gene TRBJ2-7, with 7 bases matching TRBD1. This CDR3 has 12 residues. J lost 4 bases, V lost 5 bases, and 3 bases had no gene match. CDR1 is SGHNT and CDR2 is YYREEE in the germline V gene (reference sequence). The chain's CDR3 is CASRRDSYEQYF. The DNA for the CDR3 is TGTGCCAGCAGACGGGACAGTTACGAGCAGTACTTC.

The chain uses TRBV11-2 and TRBJ1-1; no firm D call. Germline V gene data show CDR1 as SGHAT and CDR2 as FQNNGV. V was trimmed by 6 bases and J by 5 bases, leaving 19 bases between them. The CDR3 is 15 amino acids. CDR3 sequence reads: CASSQSPTGRTEAFF. The CDR3 nucleotides are TGTGCCAGCAGTCAATCCCCTACGGGTAGGACTGAAGCTTTCTTT. Full variable domain (outside the CDR3, taken from reference TRBV11-2 and TRBJ1-1): EAGVAQSPRYKIIEKRQSVAFWCNPISGHATLYWYQQILGQGPKLLIQFQNNGVVDDSQLPKDRFSAERLKGVDSTLKIQPAKLEDSAVYLCASSQSPTGRTEAFFGQGTRLTVV.

This clone has a single count. The V gene is TRBV11-2, the J gene TRBJ1-1; D unresolved. Trimming removed 5 bases from V and 6 bases from J, with 19 bases in between. The germline V gene encodes CDR1 SGHAT and CDR2 FQNNGV. The CDR3 runs to 15 residues. The CDR3 DNA is TGTGCCAGCAGCACCCCAGGAGGGTTGAGGGCTGAAGCTTTCTTT. Its translation: CASSTPGGLRAEAFF.

The gene calls are TRBV5-1 and TRBJ2-7; weak D call: TRBD2 (6 bases). Germline V gives CDR1 SGHRS, CDR2 YFSETQ. The CDR3 covers 15 residues. V dropped 0 bases and J dropped 6 bases, with 16 bases sitting between them. CDR3 nucleotide sequence: TGCGCCAGCAGCTTGGAGGGACTGCCAACGGCCGAGCAGTACTTC. Protein product: CASSLEGLPTAEQYF.

This clone was counted only a few times. The genes are TRBV6-5 and TRBJ1-4; no definite D call. V was cut by 4 bases and J by 0 bases, with 9 bases left in between. Germline CDR1 is MNHEY and CDR2 is SVGAGI. The CDR3 covers 15 residues. CDR3 sequence: CASSSRSATNEKLFF. The CDR3 coding sequence is TGTGCCAGCAGTTCTCGGAGTGCAACTAATGAAAAACTGTTTTTT.

The rearrangement joins TRBV5-8 to TRBJ1-5; no firm D call. Germline CDR1 is SGHTS and CDR2 is YDEGEE. Trimming cost V 4 bases and J 8 bases, with 7 bases left between them. CDR3 length: 11 residues. The CDR3 here is CASSLNEPQHF. CDR3 DNA: TGTGCCAGCAGCCTTAATGAGCCCCAGCATTTT.

This sequence joins TRBV27 and TRBJ2-7, with 8 positions matching TRBD1. This CDR3 comprises 13 residues. CDR1 is MNHEY, CDR2 SMNVEV, per germline (reference sequence). The ends lost 7 bases at V and 2 bases at J; junction bases unmatched: 4. CDR3 amino acids: CASTSTGAYEQYF. The CDR3 DNA reads TGTGCCAGCACCTCGACAGGGGCCTACGAGCAGTACTTC.

The chain employs TRBV5-1 and TRBJ1-1; tentative D call: TRBD1 (5 bases). This CDR3 contains 16 residues. Trimming cost V 4 bases and J 4 bases, with 20 bases left between them. The germline V gene has CDR1 SGHRS and CDR2 YFSETQ. Written as DNA, the CDR3 is TGCGCCAGCAGCCCTAACCCCGCAGGGCTTGGCACTGAAGCTTTCTTT. Its translation is CASSPNPAGLGTEAFF. The variable domain in full, completed from reference TRBV5-1 and TRBJ1-1, reads KAGVTQTPRYLIKTRGQQVTLSCSPISGHRSVSWYQQTPGQGLQFLFEYFSETQRNKGNFPGRFSGRQFSNSRSEMNVSTLELGDSALYLCASSPNPAGLGTEAFFGQGTRLTVV.

The rearrangement links TRBV2 to TRBJ2-4, with 7 bases aligning to TRBD1. J lost 0 bases, V lost 6 bases, and 17 bases had no gene match. This CDR3 has 19 amino acids. Looked up from germline, CDR1 is SNHLY and CDR2 is FYNNEI. In nucleotides, the CDR3 is TGTGCCAGCAGGAGAACCGGGACAGTCCTCAGTTTAGCCAAAAACATTCAGTACTTC. It codes for CASRRTGTVLSLAKNIQYF. Filled out from reference TRBV2 and TRBJ2-4, the complete variable domain reads EPEVTQTPSHQVTQMGQEVILRCVPISNHLYFYWYRQILGQKVEFLVSFYNNEISEKSEIFDDQFSVERPDGSNFTLKIRSTKLEDSAMYFCASRRTGTVLSLAKNIQYFGAGTRLSVL.

This clone was picked up a small number of times. The chain has TRBV6-4 and TRBJ2-3; D is undetermined. The germline CDR1 and CDR2 sequences are MRHNA and SNTAGT. V was trimmed by 3 bases and J by 0 bases, leaving 7 bases between them. The CDR3 consists of 14 residues. CDR3 sequence reads: CASSESGSTDTQYF. CDR3 nucleotides: TGTGCCAGCAGTGAGTCAGGTAGCACAGATACGCAGTATTTT.

As to this clone: An end of the junction does not agree with germline; a read error may underlie this. The rearrangement links TRBV7-7 to TRBJ2-7; 8 nucleotides line up with TRBD1. This CDR3 has 15 amino acids. The germline gives CDR1 SSHAT, CDR2 FNYEAQ (reference sequence). The CDR3 region has the DNA TGTGCTAGCAGCTTAGCCCTGGACAGGGACCACGAGCAGTACTTC. Protein: CASSLALDRDHEQYF.

The gene calls are TRBV6-1 and TRBJ2-3; no clear D gene. Trimming stripped 3 bases from V and 7 bases from J, with 8 bases between. In germline, CDR1 is MNHNS, CDR2 SASEGT. The CDR3 has 12 residues. The CDR3 reads CASSEGSNTQYF. CDR3 nucleotide sequence: TGTGCCAGCAGTGAGGGCAGTAATACGCAGTATTTT.

The chain employs TRBV7-9 and TRBJ2-2, with 13 bases fitting TRBD2. Germline-derived CDR1 and CDR2 are SEHNR and FQNEAQ (reference sequence). The CDR3 length is 16 residues. V lost 2 bases, J lost 4 bases, and 1 base stayed unmatched. Here the CDR3 DNA reads TGTGCCAGCAGCTTAAGGACTAGCGGGGGCACCGGGGAGCTGTTTTTT. This encodes CASSLRTSGGTGELFF.

J is TRBJ2-1 and V is TRBV4-1; D is uncertain. Germline-derived CDR1 and CDR2 are MGHRA and YSYEKL. Trimming removed 0 bases at V and 2 bases at J, with 8 bases between. This CDR3 region has 15 residues. CDR3 amino acids: CASSQEEQPYNEQFF. CDR3 nucleotides: TGCGCCAGCAGCCAAGAGGAACAGCCCTACAATGAGCAGTTCTTC.

The genes are TRBV5-6 and TRBJ2-3, with 10 nucleotides matching TRBD2. CDR1 is SGHDT and CDR2 is YYEEEE in the germline V gene. After removal of 0 bases from V and 7 bases from J, the junction contained 5 bases not matched to a gene. This CDR3 spans 15 amino acids. The CDR3 here is CASSLVASGGHTQYF. CDR3 DNA: TGTGCCAGCAGCTTGGTGGCTAGCGGGGGTCATACGCAGTATTTT.

This clone has more than one count but fewer than ten. This chain connects TRBV6-6 to TRBJ1-4, with a tentative D call TRBD1 (6 bases). This CDR3 has 16 residues. Germline CDR1 is MNHNY and CDR2 is SVGAGI (reference sequence). V was clipped by 2 bases and J by 0 bases, with 10 bases between them. The CDR3 region has the DNA TGTGCCAGCAGTTACGAGGGGGTCCCAACTAATGAAAAACTGTTTTTT. Translating it yields CASSYEGVPTNEKLFF.

The chain combines TRBV4-1 with TRBJ2-1, with TRBD2 identical over 7 bases. The V segment lost 0 bases and the J segment 8 bases; nucleotides outside the gene matches: 10. CDR1 is MGHRA, CDR2 YSYEKL, per germline. The CDR3 length is 16 residues. The CDR3 here is CASSQDPSGRDYEQFF. In DNA form, the CDR3 reads TGCGCCAGCAGCCAAGATCCATCGGGGAGGGACTATGAGCAGTTCTTC.

The rearrangement uses TRBV19 and TRBJ1-4; 7 bases line up with TRBD1. The CDR3 consists of 13 residues. Germline loops: CDR1 LNHDA, CDR2 SQIVND (reference sequence). Trimming cost V 8 bases and J 8 bases; bases outside gene matches: 8. CDR3 residues: CASRPAGGEKLFF. CDR3 DNA: TGTGCCAGTCGTCCGGCAGGGGGAGAAAAACTGTTTTTT.

The table lists this clone with a count of one. The gene calls are TRBV5-1 and TRBJ2-3, with 14 bases that match TRBD2. Trimming removed 0 bases from V and 4 bases from J; junction bases left unmatched: 10. The germline V gene encodes CDR1 SGHRS and CDR2 YFSETQ. CDR3 length: 19 residues. The CDR3 DNA reads TGCGCCAGCAGCTTGGGACTAGCGGGGGGGCTAAACATCCCAGATACGCAGTATTTT. It is translated as CASSLGLAGGLNIPDTQYF.

The genes are TRBV27 and TRBJ2-7; TRBD1 is a possible D gene (7 bases). The CDR3 totals 15 residues. The germline CDR1 and CDR2 sequences are MNHEY and SMNVEV (reference sequence). The V gene lost 4 bases and the J gene lost 1 base, with 14 bases spanning the gap. Here the CDR3 reads CASSSQGGPSYEQYF. DNA for the CDR3: TGTGCCAGCAGTTCCCAGGGGGGTCCGTCCTACGAGCAGTACTTC.

This clone has more than one count but fewer than ten. The rearrangement joins TRBV28 to TRBJ1-2; D is uncertain. The CDR3 sequence is 15 residues long. V was clipped by 6 bases and J by 6 bases, with 20 bases between them. The germline V gene encodes CDR1 MDHEN and CDR2 SYDVKM. The CDR3 is CASSPGLVALNGYTF. The CDR3 DNA sequence: TGTGCCAGCAGCCCGGGGTTAGTGGCTCTTAATGGCTACACCTTC.

The rearrangement links TRBV6-5 to TRBJ2-5, with TRBD2 matching 8 bases. Germline trimming cut 6 bases from V and 2 bases from J; bases unmatched to any gene: 5. The CDR3 contains 14 residues. The germline gives CDR1 MNHEY, CDR2 SVGAGI. The CDR3 sequence: CASRNLAGQETQYF. The CDR3 DNA is TGTGCCAGCAGGAACCTAGCGGGTCAAGAGACCCAGTACTTC.

This clone appeared a few times. J is TRBJ2-2 and V is TRBV4-1; 8 nucleotides agree with TRBD2. CDR1 and CDR2 (germline): MGHRA, YSYEKL. The CDR3 totals 18 residues. V lost 1 base to trimming and J lost 0 bases; unmatched junction nucleotides: 7. CDR3 sequence reads: CASSQGGGGPSNTGELFF. DNA of the CDR3: TGCGCCAGCAGCCAAGGTGGCGGGGGGCCCTCGAACACCGGGGAGCTGTTTTTT.

This clone showed up just a few times. The rearrangement joins TRBV2 to TRBJ1-2; 9 bases are a match to TRBD1. V gave up 6 bases and J gave up 4 bases; unmatched junction bases: 3. Germline values: CDR1 SNHLY, CDR2 FYNNEI. The CDR3 consists of 13 residues. This CDR3 reads CASRTDRGYGYTF. CDR3 DNA sequence: TGTGCCAGCAGGACGGACAGGGGCTATGGCTACACCTTC.

This clone was counted between two and nine times. The chain employs TRBV16 and TRBJ1-5; D not certain. V gave up 4 bases and J gave up 4 bases, with 11 bases separating them. This CDR3 spans 14 amino acids. Germline V CDR1 and CDR2: KGHSY, FQNENV. In DNA form, the CDR3 reads TGTGCCAGCAGCCCAAGCTACGGGAATCAGCCCCAGCATTTT. It translates to CASSPSYGNQPQHF.